This is a list of T cell receptor beta chains from one sample in a study of cytomegalovirus exposure and HLA in healthy donors. This table comes from immunoSEQ multiplex PCR, and its TCRdb copy is limited to in-frame clones, with some not included. The sample yields about 140,000 clones, approximately 82% seen once. Sample: PBMCs. These receptors originate from a man aged 30-40 years in good health and CMV-seropositive. The CDR3 runs from the conserved cysteine through the conserved F or W. A D gene is named only where the DNA matches it firmly. Clone sizes are given selectively: once, few, many, or a class where the clone is expanded.

d_call	j_call	v_call	clone_size	cdr3_aa	cdr3_nt
TRBD1	TRBJ1-4	TRBV2	-	CASLTGTGAEKLFF	TGTGCCAGCCTGACCGGGACAGGGGCTGAAAAACTGTTTTTT
TRBD1	TRBJ2-1	TRBV5-1	-	CASSLPGGHNEQFF	TGCGCCAGCAGCTTGCCAGGGGGCCACAATGAGCAGTTCTTC
TRBD2	TRBJ2-1	TRBV7-9	-	CASRTGLAGGNEQFF	TGTGCCAGCCGGACGGGGCTAGCGGGAGGAAATGAGCAGTTCTTC
TRBD1	TRBJ1-1	TRBV28	-	CASIGQGAPKTEAFF	TGTGCCAGCATAGGACAGGGGGCGCCTAAGACTGAAGCTTTCTTT
-	TRBJ1-2	TRBV28	-	CASRTPGRGGYTF	TGTGCCAGCAGAACCCCAGGGAGGGGTGGCTACACCTTC
-	TRBJ2-1	TRBV10-1	-	CASMDWLGSYNEQFF	TGCGCCAGCATGGACTGGCTGGGCTCCTACAATGAGCAGTTCTTC
TRBD1	TRBJ1-2	TRBV4-1	-	CASSPRTGPNYGYTF	TGCGCCAGCAGCCCCCGGACAGGGCCGAACTATGGCTACACCTTC
TRBD2	TRBJ2-3	TRBV11-3	-	CASSLPTLAALAADTQYF	TGTGCCAGCAGCTTACCCACCCTAGCGGCCCTAGCAGCAGATACGCAGTATTTT
TRBD1	TRBJ2-5	TRBV10-3	once	CAISEGGQETQYF	TGTGCCATCAGTGAAGGGGGCCAGGAGACCCAGTACTTC
TRBD2	TRBJ2-5	TRBV11-2	-	CASSDLRLADQETQYF	TGTGCCAGCAGCGACCTTCGGCTAGCGGACCAAGAGACCCAGTACTTC
TRBD1	TRBJ1-2	TRBV6-1	-	CASRDRLWWGYGYTF	TGTGCGTCCCGGGACAGGCTTTGGTGGGGCTATGGCTACACCTTC
-	TRBJ2-7	TRBV12-1	-	CASSPPGLEQYF	TGTGCCAGCAGCCCCCCAGGTCTAGAGCAGTACTTC
-	TRBJ2-7	TRBV28	-	CASSSRVGEQYF	TGTGCCAGCAGTTCCAGGGTTGGAGAGCAGTACTTC
-	TRBJ2-2	TRBV28	-	CASYTGVNTGELFF	TGTGCCAGCTATACGGGGGTAAACACCGGGGAGCTGTTTTTT
-	TRBJ2-1	TRBV9	-	CASSLNNEQFF	TGTGCCAGCAGCCTAAACAATGAGCAGTTCTTC
TRBD1	TRBJ1-4	TRBV6-5	-	CASSYSRQGSGKLFF	TGTGCCAGCAGTTACTCACGACAGGGGAGCGGAAAACTGTTTTTT
-	TRBJ1-1	TRBV19	-	CASSGEIPDEAFF	TGTGCCAGTAGCGGAGAAATACCAGACGAAGCTTTCTTT
-	TRBJ1-1	TRBV7-9	-	CASSFPGTPKAFF	TGTGCCAGCAGCTTCCCCGGGACTCCCAAAGCTTTCTTT
-	TRBJ2-3	TRBV27	-	CASSLGGAGLGTDTQYF	TGTGCCAGCAGTTTAGGCGGAGCAGGGCTAGGCACAGATACGCAGTATTTT
-	TRBJ1-2	TRBV11-3	-	CASSGIQGNGYTF	TGTGCCAGCAGCGGAATCCAGGGGAATGGCTACACCTTC
TRBD1	TRBJ2-7	TRBV6-5	-	CASSYFPPRQGYEQYF	TGTGCCAGCAGTTACTTTCCACCTCGACAGGGGTACGAGCAGTACTTC
-	TRBJ1-2	TRBV5-8	few	CASSPGQYGYTF	TGTGCCAGCAGCCCCGGACAGTATGGCTACACCTTC
-	TRBJ1-5	TRBV7-8	once	CASGRVADQPQHF	TGTGCCAGCGGCAGGGTTGCCGATCAGCCCCAGCATTTT
-	TRBJ1-3	TRBV6-5	-	CASSYVAGYSGNTIYF	TGTGCCAGCAGTTACGTCGCGGGCTACTCTGGAAACACCATATATTTT
TRBD1	TRBJ1-2	TRBV7-9	few	CASSLGAGGVYGYTF	TGTGCCAGCAGCTTGGGGGCAGGGGGCGTCTATGGCTACACCTTC
-	TRBJ2-1	TRBV9	-	CASSVGLAATGGNEQFF	TGTGCCAGCAGCGTAGGACTAGCGGCCACAGGGGGTAATGAGCAGTTCTTC
TRBD1	TRBJ2-5	TRBV5-1	once	CASSLGQGAGETQYF	TGCGCCAGCAGCTTGGGACAGGGGGCAGGAGAGACCCAGTACTTC
TRBD1	TRBJ1-5	TRBV28	-	CATGSGTGGWQPQHF	TGTGCCACCGGCTCCGGGACAGGGGGCTGGCAGCCCCAGCATTTT
TRBD1	TRBJ2-5	TRBV27	-	CASSPNGQGQETQYF	TGTGCCAGCAGTCCAAACGGACAGGGGCAAGAGACCCAGTACTTC
TRBD1	TRBJ1-1	TRBV5-4	-	CASRAGQLNAEAFF	TGTGCCAGCAGGGCGGGACAGCTGAACGCTGAAGCTTTCTTT
TRBD1	TRBJ2-2	TRBV11-2	-	CASSFNRGHDTGELFF	TGTGCCAGCAGCTTTAACAGGGGGCACGACACCGGGGAGCTGTTTTTT